This is a list of T cell receptor beta chains from one sample in a study of T cell responses to AZD1222 COVID-19 vaccine. Generated by immunoSEQ multiplex PCR, the TCRdb table keeps only in-frame clones and is missing some. Found here are about 110,000 clones, 70% to 90% of them singletons; the top ten hold about 3.3%. Here the sequenced sample was peripheral blood, taken on day 0 of AZD1222 vaccination. The receptors stem from an adult in good health. Each CDR3 is given with its conserved first and last residue. The D gene is left open where the match is weak. Expanded clones are given a class, and other clones once, few, many or no size at all.

NA	NA	TRBJ2-5	TRBV7-2	CASSRQETQYF	TGTGCCAGCAGTCGACAAGAGACCCAGTACTTC
NA	NA	TRBJ1-6	TRBV7-2	CASSSRTSYNSPLHF	TGTGCCAGCAGCTCCCGGACTTCCTATAATTCACCCCTCCACTTT
NA	TRBD2	TRBJ2-1	TRBV9	CASSPPGTSGGGEQFF	TGTGCCAGCAGCCCACCCGGGACTAGCGGGGGGGGTGAGCAGTTCTTC
once	NA	TRBJ1-3	TRBV11-2	CASSSTRQSSGNTIYF	TGTGCCAGCAGCTCCACTCGACAAAGCTCTGGAAACACCATATATTTT
NA	NA	TRBJ1-3	TRBV7-9	CASSSGGNTIYF	TGTGCCAGCAGCTCTGGTGGAAACACCATATATTTT
NA	NA	TRBJ1-3	TRBV18	CASSPGADSGNTIYF	TGTGCCAGCTCACCAGGGGCGGACTCTGGAAACACCATATATTTT
NA	TRBD1	TRBJ1-2	TRBV28	CASSRQGEYHGYTF	TGTGCCAGCAGTCGACAGGGGGAATACCATGGCTACACCTTC
NA	TRBD2	TRBJ2-1	TRBV13	CASTFRTSGGAYNEQFF	TGTGCCAGCACCTTCCGGACTAGCGGGGGGGCCTACAATGAGCAGTTCTTC
once	NA	TRBJ2-7	TRBV21-1	CASSNRPGQDPCF	TGTGCCAGCAGCAACCGACCGGGACAGGACCCTTGCTTC
NA	NA	TRBJ1-2	TRBV25-1	CASSEGANYGYTF	TGTGCCAGCAGTGAAGGGGCTAACTATGGCTACACCTTC
NA	TRBD1	TRBJ2-3	TRBV29-1	CSVGTGQGTDTQYF	TGCAGCGTGGGAACCGGACAGGGCACAGATACGCAGTATTTT
NA	NA	TRBJ1-2	TRBV6-1	CASSEAPWGDYGYTF	TGTGCCAGCAGTGAAGCCCCGTGGGGAGACTATGGCTACACCTTC
NA	NA	TRBJ1-2	TRBV6-6	CASSLTENYGYTF	TGTGCCAGCAGTTTGACAGAGAACTATGGCTACACCTTC
NA	NA	TRBJ1-3	TRBV6-1	CASSEVSSGNTIYF	TGTGCCAGCAGTGAAGTGAGCTCTGGAAACACCATATATTTT
NA	NA	TRBJ1-2	TRBV25-1	CASSESIQGYGYTF	TGTGCCAGCAGTGAATCTATACAGGGTTATGGCTACACCTTC
NA	TRBD1	TRBJ2-2	TRBV18	CASSPPGTGRIGELFF	TGTGCCAGCTCACCCCCCGGGACAGGGCGGATCGGGGAGCTGTTTTTT
NA	TRBD2	TRBJ2-2	TRBV7-8	CASSFTSGANTGELFF	TGTGCCAGCAGCTTTACTAGCGGGGCAAACACCGGGGAGCTGTTTTTT
NA	TRBD1	TRBJ2-7	TRBV6-5	CASSRQGDRREQYF	TGTGCCAGCAGCCGACAGGGGGATCGTCGCGAGCAGTACTTC
NA	NA	TRBJ1-1	TRBV7-9	CASSLVYGNTEAFF	TGTGCCAGCAGCTTAGTGTACGGGAACACTGAAGCTTTCTTT
NA	NA	TRBJ2-1	TRBV3-1/TRBV3-2	CASSQDHFSYNEQFF	TGTGCCAGCAGCCAAGATCACTTCTCCTACAATGAGCAGTTCTTC
NA	NA	TRBJ1-1	TRBV12-3/TRBV12-4	CASSSEITTEAFF	TGTGCCAGCAGTTCCGAGATTACAACTGAAGCTTTCTTT
NA	NA	TRBJ1-6	TRBV28	CASKRGSYNSPLHF	TGTGCCAGCAAACGGGGCTCCTATAATTCACCCCTCCACTTT
NA	TRBD1	TRBJ1-5	TRBV2	CASSATGFNQPQHF	TGTGCCAGCAGTGCGACAGGGTTCAATCAGCCCCAGCATTTT
NA	NA	TRBJ2-7	TRBV20-1	CSARVRGEQYF	TGCAGTGCTAGAGTGAGAGGCGAGCAGTACTTC
NA	NA	TRBJ2-3	TRBV9	CARGAEYTEKGYF	TGTGCCAGAGGAGCGGAGTACACAGAGAAGGGGTATTTT
NA	NA	TRBJ1-5	TRBV28	CASSLGRAGGNQPQHF	TGTGCCAGCAGTTTAGGGAGGGCTGGGGGTAATCAGCCCCAGCATTTT
NA	NA	TRBJ2-7	TRBV9	CASSVVGNYEQYF	TGTGCCAGCAGCGTAGTCGGGAATTACGAGCAGTACTTC
NA	NA	TRBJ2-3	TRBV3-1/TRBV3-2	CASSNGQLRTDTQYF	TGTGCCAGCAGCAATGGACAGCTACGCACAGATACGCAGTATTTT
NA	TRBD2	TRBJ2-7	TRBV3-1/TRBV3-2	CASSQQTSGGYEQYF	TGTGCCAGCAGCCAACAGACTAGCGGGGGGTACGAGCAGTACTTC
NA	NA	TRBJ1-5	TRBV28	CASSMAERNQPQHF	TGTGCCAGCAGTATGGCGGAACGCAATCAGCCCCAGCATTTT
NA	TRBD1	TRBJ1-1	TRBV7-2	CASSLGGTVQNTEAFF	TGTGCCAGCAGCTTAGGGGGGACAGTCCAGAACACTGAAGCTTTCTTT
NA	TRBD2	TRBJ2-3	TRBV2	CASRELAGRTDTQYF	TGTGCCAGCAGAGAACTAGCGGGACGAACAGATACGCAGTATTTT
NA	TRBD2	TRBJ2-3	TRBV5-1	CASSYIAGDPYF	TGCGCCAGCAGCTACATAGCGGGAGATCCGTATTTT
once	NA	TRBJ1-5	TRBV27	CASTPSAGSFNQPQHF	TGTGCCAGCACCCCCTCGGCGGGGTCCTTCAATCAGCCCCAGCATTTT
NA	NA	TRBJ2-2	TRBV3-1/TRBV3-2	CASSQVRWMNTGELFF	TGTGCCAGCAGCCAAGTACGCTGGATGAACACCGGGGAGCTGTTTTTT
NA	NA	TRBJ1-5	TRBV20-1	CSASPRRTENQPQHF	TGCAGTGCTAGTCCACGAAGGACAGAGAATCAGCCCCAGCATTTT
once	TRBD2	TRBJ2-2	TRBV4-3	CASSPHGTSGNTGELFF	TGCGCCAGCAGCCCGCACGGGACTAGCGGGAACACCGGGGAGCTGTTTTTT
few	TRBD1	TRBJ2-4	TRBV3-1/TRBV3-2	CASSQETFRTGLAKNIQYF	TGTGCCAGCAGCCAAGAGACTTTCCGGACAGGGCTAGCCAAAAACATTCAGTACTTC
NA	NA	TRBJ2-7	TRBV23-1	CASSQSVRTYEQYF	TGCGCCAGCAGTCAATCGGTCAGGACTTACGAGCAGTACTTC
few	TRBD1	TRBJ1-1	TRBV27	CASSFGRGEAFF	TGTGCCAGCAGTTTCGGCAGGGGGGAAGCTTTCTTT
NA	TRBD1	TRBJ1-2	TRBV7-9	CASDQTGRGANYGYTF	TGTGCCAGCGATCAGACAGGGAGGGGAGCTAACTATGGCTACACCTTC
NA	NA	TRBJ1-2	TRBV29-1	CSVEDRVGRIYGYTF	TGCAGCGTTGAAGATCGGGTCGGCAGAATCTATGGCTACACCTTC
NA	TRBD2	TRBJ2-2	TRBV19	CATQRTSGGTGELFF	TGTGCCACCCAAAGGACTAGCGGGGGGACCGGGGAGCTGTTTTTT
NA	NA	TRBJ2-7	TRBV9	CASSVNPDSLGQYF	TGTGCCAGCAGCGTCAACCCGGACAGTTTGGGGCAGTACTTC
NA	NA	TRBJ1-5	TRBV28	CASSSLGQYSNQPQHF	TGTGCCAGCAGTTCCCTAGGGCAGTATAGCAATCAGCCCCAGCATTTT
NA	NA	TRBJ2-1	TRBV28	CASSFNEQFF	TGTGCCAGCAGTTTCAATGAGCAGTTCTTC
NA	NA	TRBJ2-3	TRBV29-1	CSVVVAGSTDTQYF	TGCAGCGTTGTTGTGGCGGGGAGTACAGATACGCAGTATTTT
NA	TRBD1	TRBJ1-1	TRBV6-5	CASRITSGGTEAFF	TGTGCCAGCAGAATCACATCAGGGGGCACTGAAGCTTTCTTT
NA	TRBD2	TRBJ2-5	TRBV7-9	CASSLAGAETQYF	TGTGCCAGCAGCCTAGCGGGAGCAGAGACCCAGTACTTC
once	TRBD1	TRBJ2-1	TRBV29-1	CSDKRTGGAYNEQFF	TGCAGCGACAAGAGAACAGGGGGCGCATACAATGAGCAGTTCTTC
few	NA	TRBJ1-2	TRBV19	CASSPGGDYGYTF	TGTGCCAGTAGCCCGGGGGGGGACTATGGCTACACCTTC
NA	NA	TRBJ1-1	TRBV7-9	CASSFSPNTEAFF	TGTGCCAGCAGCTTCAGCCCGAACACTGAAGCTTTCTTT